This TCR beta chain was identified in a study of blood T cell repertoires in COVID-19. CDR1 and CDR2 from the germline V gene are SGHRS and YFSETQ. This CDR3 contains 13 residues. The junction had 3 bases not matched to a gene; V was cut back by 2 bases and J by 6 bases. Some clones are missing from TCRdb's copy, which holds only in-frame ones; the method was immunoSEQ multiplex PCR. The sample records under 200,000 clones, about 85% being singletons. The material sequenced was peripheral blood. The TCR comes from a woman aged 60-75 years with COVID-19, enrolled during active disease. The J gene is TRBJ1-1, the V gene TRBV5-1; TRBD1 agrees at 8 bases. This CDR3 reads CASSFKDRAEAFF. Here the CDR3 DNA reads TGCGCCAGCAGCTTTAAGGACAGGGCTGAAGCTTTCTTT.